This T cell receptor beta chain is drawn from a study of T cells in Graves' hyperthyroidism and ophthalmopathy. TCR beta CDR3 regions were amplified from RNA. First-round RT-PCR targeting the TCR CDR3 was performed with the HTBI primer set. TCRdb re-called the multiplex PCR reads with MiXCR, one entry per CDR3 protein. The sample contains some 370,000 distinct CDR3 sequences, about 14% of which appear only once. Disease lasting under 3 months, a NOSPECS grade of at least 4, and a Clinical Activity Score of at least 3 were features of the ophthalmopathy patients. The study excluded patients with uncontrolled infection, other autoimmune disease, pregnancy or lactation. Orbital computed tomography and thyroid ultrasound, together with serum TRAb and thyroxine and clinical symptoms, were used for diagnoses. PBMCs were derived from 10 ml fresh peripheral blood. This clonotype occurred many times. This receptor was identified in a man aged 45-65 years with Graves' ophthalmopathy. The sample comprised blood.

In nucleotides, the CDR3 is TGCAGTGCTAGAGTTGGTAGGATGGGTACGGCCACTGAAGCTTTCTTT. It codes for CSARVGRMGTATEAFF. J is TRBJ1-1 and V is TRBV20-1; no clear D gene. The length of the CDR3 is 16 residues. V was pared by 1 base and J by 4 bases, with 19 bases between. Looked up from germline, CDR1 is DFQATT and CDR2 is SNEGSKA (reference sequence).